This T cell receptor (beta chain) appears in the sequencing data of a study of blood T cell repertoires in COVID-19. Study in general: Samples taken during acute and convalescent COVID-19 were collected in the United States, Italy and Spain. Sources were T cells, B-cell-depleted T cells, or PBMCs; the material itself was cDNA or gDNA.

Trimming took 4 bases from V and 7 from J, leaving 10 bases between them. The CDR3 is 13 amino acids. Germline assignment: CDR1 MNHEY and CDR2 SVGAGI. Data came from immunoSEQ multiplex PCR; TCRdb stores just in-frame clones and leaves some out. Among about 60,000 clones, approximately 90% were seen once, and the ten largest hold around 8.3%. This TCR came from a human donor with active COVID-19. The donor label of this sample is uncertain. This chain links TRBV6-5 with TRBJ2-2; D uncertain. The specimen was peripheral blood. The CDR3 DNA follows: TGTGCCAGCAGTTCGTTCGGTGGCGGGGAGCTGTTTTTT. Translation gives CASSSFGGGELFF.